This TCR beta chain was found in a study of beta chain features in type 1 diabetes. Study-wide results and caveats: Whether TCRB rearrangement is influenced by HLA type was left unresolved in this analysis. Researchers report that Type 1 diabetes patients had moderately but significantly shorter TCRB CDR3s across all four CD4+ subsets. Patients with type 1 diabetes showed fewer VDJ junction insertions and more deletions.

About this clone itself: Its target is unknown.

Expressed TCRB transcripts were sequenced after all isolated RNA was converted to cDNA. The table came from immunoSEQ multiplex PCR; TCRdb's copy has only in-frame clones and leaves some out. The table records around 250,000 clones, 25% to 35% of them present only once. The CDR3 sequence is 14 residues long. The ends were cut back, 1 base at V and 5 bases at J, with 12 bases in the middle. Germline V lookup: CDR1 GTSNPN, CDR2 SVGIG (reference sequence). CD45RO/CCR7/CD25/CD127/CD95/CD27 staining was used to isolate CD4+ naive, central memory, regulatory and stem cell-like memory cells by sorting. The sequenced sample consisted of central memory CD4+ T cells from blood. The chain joins TRBV30 to TRBJ1-5; D gene unclear. This receptor was obtained from a man aged 25-45 years in good health. The CDR3 sequence: CAWSARRGYQPQHF. CDR3 nucleotide sequence: TGTGCCTGGAGTGCCCGACGAGGGTATCAGCCCCAGCATTTT.